Listed below are T cell receptor beta chains from one sample, sequenced in a study of shared clonotypes between healthy human individuals. Clones were read by immunoSEQ multiplex PCR, and TCRdb kept only the in-frame ones, dropping some. The sample has under 2.5 million clones, roughly 90% seen once. The sample was naive CD4+ T cells from PBMCs. All receptors derive from a man aged 18-30 years in good health. Some clones in this sample may be carry-over from other donors' samples. Each CDR3 is given with its conserved first and last residue. Each record gives: J gene, D gene, clone size, V gene, CDR3 protein, CDR3 DNA. D genes are given only for firm matches. The size entry is marked missing in some rows and otherwise reads once, few, many or a size class.

j_call: TRBJ2-1; d_call: TRBD2; clone_size: NA; v_call: TRBV6-1; cdr3_aa: CASRPPGLAGAEQFF; cdr3_nt: TGTGCCAGCAGACCTCCGGGACTAGCGGGAGCTGAGCAGTTCTTC
j_call: TRBJ2-3; d_call: TRBD2; clone_size: NA; v_call: TRBV28; cdr3_aa: CASRKPGTSGLTDTQYF; cdr3_nt: TGTGCCAGCAGAAAACCGGGGACTAGCGGACTCACAGATACGCAGTATTTT
j_call: TRBJ2-5; d_call: NA; clone_size: NA; v_call: TRBV23-1; cdr3_aa: CASSRPGQETQYF; cdr3_nt: TGCGCCAGCAGCCGACCCGGACAAGAGACCCAGTACTTC
j_call: TRBJ1-4; d_call: TRBD1; clone_size: NA; v_call: TRBV7-9; cdr3_aa: CASSSGQPNEKLFF; cdr3_nt: TGTGCCAGCAGCTCGGGACAGCCTAATGAAAAACTGTTTTTT
j_call: TRBJ2-3; d_call: NA; clone_size: NA; v_call: TRBV5-1; cdr3_aa: CASTAMGPSTDTQYF; cdr3_nt: TGCGCCAGCACCGCGATGGGGCCTAGCACAGATACGCAGTATTTT
j_call: TRBJ2-1; d_call: TRBD2; clone_size: NA; v_call: TRBV7-9; cdr3_aa: CASSFLTSGVTDEQFF; cdr3_nt: TGTGCCAGCAGCTTCCTGACTAGCGGGGTAACGGATGAGCAGTTCTTC
j_call: TRBJ2-2; d_call: TRBD2; clone_size: NA; v_call: TRBV4-1; cdr3_aa: CASSQLAGGGTGELFF; cdr3_nt: TGCGCCAGCAGCCAACTAGCGGGAGGGGGAACCGGGGAGCTGTTTTTT
j_call: TRBJ2-5; d_call: TRBD1; clone_size: once; v_call: TRBV9; cdr3_aa: CASSPWPTGGRKTQYF; cdr3_nt: TGTGCCAGCAGCCCCTGGCCTACAGGGGGCAGGAAGACCCAGTACTTC
j_call: TRBJ1-1; d_call: NA; clone_size: NA; v_call: TRBV4-1; cdr3_aa: CASSQVGRRGEAFF; cdr3_nt: TGCGCCAGCAGCCAAGTAGGAAGGAGGGGTGAAGCTTTCTTT
j_call: TRBJ1-1; d_call: NA; clone_size: NA; v_call: TRBV11-3; cdr3_aa: CASSLGSGVNTEAFF; cdr3_nt: TGTGCCAGCAGCTTAGGTTCAGGGGTGAACACTGAAGCTTTCTTT
j_call: TRBJ1-1; d_call: NA; clone_size: NA; v_call: TRBV19; cdr3_aa: CASRPSVGANTEAFF; cdr3_nt: TGTGCCAGTAGACCTTCGGTCGGGGCGAACACTGAAGCTTTCTTT
j_call: TRBJ2-5; d_call: NA; clone_size: NA; v_call: TRBV5-4; cdr3_aa: CASSPRPAVNWETQYF; cdr3_nt: TGTGCCAGCAGCCCTCGGCCCGCGGTGAATTGGGAGACCCAGTACTTC
j_call: TRBJ2-7; d_call: NA; clone_size: NA; v_call: TRBV15; cdr3_aa: CATSPGGPGRVLYEQYF; cdr3_nt: TGTGCCACCAGCCCGGGGGGCCCGGGACGGGTTCTCTACGAGCAGTACTTC
j_call: TRBJ2-1; d_call: TRBD2; clone_size: NA; v_call: TRBV30; cdr3_aa: CAWSPGPQGTSGLKQFF; cdr3_nt: TGTGCCTGGAGTCCAGGCCCCCAAGGGACTAGCGGCCTCAAGCAGTTCTTC
j_call: TRBJ1-2; d_call: NA; clone_size: NA; v_call: TRBV15; cdr3_aa: CATSTGDRYYGYTF; cdr3_nt: TGTGCCACCAGCACCGGGGACCGATACTATGGCTACACCTTC
j_call: TRBJ1-5; d_call: NA; clone_size: NA; v_call: TRBV6-5; cdr3_aa: CASSPRGGAGQPQHF; cdr3_nt: TGTGCCAGCAGCCCCCGGGGGGGGGCAGGCCAGCCCCAGCATTTT
j_call: TRBJ1-5; d_call: NA; clone_size: NA; v_call: TRBV7-6; cdr3_aa: CASSPNPSEPQHF; cdr3_nt: TGTGCCAGCAGCCCGAACCCCAGTGAGCCCCAGCATTTT
j_call: TRBJ2-7; d_call: NA; clone_size: once; v_call: TRBV7-9; cdr3_aa: CASSLRGYEQYF; cdr3_nt: TGTGCCAGCAGCTTACGGGGCTACGAGCAGTACTTC
j_call: TRBJ2-1; d_call: TRBD1; clone_size: NA; v_call: TRBV18; cdr3_aa: CASSQQGGPYNEQFF; cdr3_nt: TGTGCCAGCTCACAACAGGGGGGCCCCTACAATGAGCAGTTCTTC
j_call: TRBJ1-6; d_call: NA; clone_size: NA; v_call: TRBV10-3; cdr3_aa: CAIRREEGSPLHF; cdr3_nt: TGTGCCATCAGGAGGGAGGAAGGTTCACCCCTCCACTTT
j_call: TRBJ2-1; d_call: NA; clone_size: NA; v_call: TRBV7-9; cdr3_aa: CASSPRSASYNEQFF; cdr3_nt: TGTGCCAGCAGCCCGCGGAGTGCCTCCTACAATGAGCAGTTCTTC
j_call: TRBJ2-3; d_call: NA; clone_size: NA; v_call: TRBV5-1; cdr3_aa: CASSLAGGGFIDTQYF; cdr3_nt: TGCGCCAGCAGCTTGGCCGGGGGCGGCTTTATTGATACGCAGTATTTT
j_call: TRBJ2-1; d_call: TRBD1; clone_size: NA; v_call: TRBV18; cdr3_aa: CASSQDRGRNEQFF; cdr3_nt: TGTGCCAGCTCACAGGACAGGGGTCGCAATGAGCAGTTCTTC
j_call: TRBJ2-1; d_call: NA; clone_size: NA; v_call: TRBV4-2; cdr3_aa: CASSLQGAGSYNEQFF; cdr3_nt: TGTGCCAGCAGCCTCCAAGGGGCGGGTTCCTACAATGAGCAGTTCTTC
j_call: TRBJ2-1; d_call: NA; clone_size: NA; v_call: TRBV2; cdr3_aa: CASRLLYNEQFF; cdr3_nt: TGTGCCAGCAGATTACTCTACAATGAGCAGTTCTTC
j_call: TRBJ2-2; d_call: NA; clone_size: NA; v_call: TRBV11-3; cdr3_aa: CASSLRTGELFF; cdr3_nt: TGTGCCAGCAGCTTAAGAACCGGGGAGCTGTTTTTT
j_call: TRBJ2-1; d_call: TRBD2; clone_size: NA; v_call: TRBV25-1; cdr3_aa: CASSGPGGGQRQFF; cdr3_nt: TGTGCCAGCAGTGGGCCGGGAGGGGGTCAACGGCAGTTCTTC
j_call: TRBJ2-7; d_call: NA; clone_size: NA; v_call: TRBV7-2; cdr3_aa: CASSPTRVYRFEQYF; cdr3_nt: TGTGCCAGCAGCCCCACCAGGGTCTACCGATTCGAGCAGTACTTC
j_call: TRBJ1-5; d_call: NA; clone_size: NA; v_call: TRBV5-1; cdr3_aa: CASSLQGDAQPQHF; cdr3_nt: TGCGCCAGCAGCTTGCAGGGAGATGCGCAGCCCCAGCATTTT
j_call: TRBJ2-7; d_call: TRBD1; clone_size: NA; v_call: TRBV5-1; cdr3_aa: CASSTDRSTYEQYF; cdr3_nt: TGCGCCAGCAGCACGGACAGGAGCACCTACGAGCAGTACTTC
j_call: TRBJ2-2; d_call: NA; clone_size: NA; v_call: TRBV5-1; cdr3_aa: CASRLQTANTGELFF; cdr3_nt: TGCGCCAGCAGACTTCAAACAGCAAACACCGGGGAGCTGTTTTTT
j_call: TRBJ2-7; d_call: NA; clone_size: once; v_call: TRBV5-1; cdr3_aa: CASSLGSRLARTSYEQYF; cdr3_nt: TGCGCCAGCAGCTTGGGGTCCAGGCTAGCGCGCACTTCCTACGAGCAGTACTTC
j_call: TRBJ1-2; d_call: NA; clone_size: NA; v_call: TRBV9; cdr3_aa: CASSVDSLSSYTF; cdr3_nt: TGTGCCAGCAGCGTAGATAGCCTCTCAAGCTACACCTTC
j_call: TRBJ2-2; d_call: NA; clone_size: NA; v_call: TRBV10-2; cdr3_aa: CASRRGPNTGELFF; cdr3_nt: TGCGCCAGCAGACGGGGACCGAACACCGGGGAGCTGTTTTTT
j_call: TRBJ2-7; d_call: TRBD2; clone_size: NA; v_call: TRBV4-1; cdr3_aa: CASSQGQASGRYEQYF; cdr3_nt: TGCGCCAGCAGCCAAGGTCAGGCTAGCGGGCGGTACGAGCAGTACTTC
j_call: TRBJ2-5; d_call: NA; clone_size: NA; v_call: TRBV9; cdr3_aa: CASSVQGVQETQYF; cdr3_nt: TGTGCCAGCAGCGTGCAAGGGGTGCAAGAGACCCAGTACTTC
j_call: TRBJ2-7; d_call: NA; clone_size: NA; v_call: TRBV30; cdr3_aa: CAWSVGGNSYEQYF; cdr3_nt: TGTGCCTGGAGTGTAGGTGGGAACTCCTACGAGCAGTACTTC
j_call: TRBJ2-3; d_call: NA; clone_size: once; v_call: TRBV9; cdr3_aa: CASSVAASSTDTQYF; cdr3_nt: TGTGCCAGCAGCGTAGCGGCTTCTAGCACAGATACGCAGTATTTT
j_call: TRBJ2-7; d_call: NA; clone_size: NA; v_call: TRBV28; cdr3_aa: CASRQGSYEQYF; cdr3_nt: TGTGCCAGCAGGCAGGGCTCCTACGAGCAGTACTTC
j_call: TRBJ2-2; d_call: NA; clone_size: NA; v_call: TRBV18; cdr3_aa: CASSPPGRTGELFF; cdr3_nt: TGTGCCAGCTCACCACCGGGGCGAACCGGGGAGCTGTTTTTT
j_call: TRBJ2-1; d_call: TRBD1; clone_size: NA; v_call: TRBV7-3; cdr3_aa: CASSLPGQGANEQFF; cdr3_nt: TGTGCCAGCAGCTTACCGGGACAGGGGGCTAATGAGCAGTTCTTC
j_call: TRBJ2-7; d_call: TRBD2; clone_size: NA; v_call: TRBV9; cdr3_aa: CASSAGTSGSYEQYF; cdr3_nt: TGTGCCAGCAGTGCCGGGACTAGCGGATCCTACGAGCAGTACTTC
j_call: TRBJ2-3; d_call: TRBD2; clone_size: once; v_call: TRBV10-3; cdr3_aa: CAINGLAGDTQYF; cdr3_nt: TGTGCCATCAACGGACTAGCGGGAGATACGCAGTATTTT
j_call: TRBJ1-1; d_call: NA; clone_size: NA; v_call: TRBV5-4; cdr3_aa: CASSLGGANGGTEAFF; cdr3_nt: TGTGCCAGCAGCTTGGGCGGGGCCAACGGAGGCACTGAAGCTTTCTTT
j_call: TRBJ2-7; d_call: TRBD1; clone_size: NA; v_call: TRBV27; cdr3_aa: CASSLQGAVYEQYF; cdr3_nt: TGTGCCAGTTCCTTACAGGGGGCTGTATACGAGCAGTACTTC
j_call: TRBJ1-4; d_call: NA; clone_size: once; v_call: TRBV6-6; cdr3_aa: CASSYSEEGEKLFF; cdr3_nt: TGTGCCAGCAGTTACTCGGAGGAAGGTGAAAAACTGTTTTTT
j_call: TRBJ2-1; d_call: TRBD2; clone_size: NA; v_call: TRBV28; cdr3_aa: CASSFPLAGVADEQFF; cdr3_nt: TGTGCCAGCAGTTTCCCTCTAGCGGGAGTAGCTGATGAGCAGTTCTTC
j_call: TRBJ2-3; d_call: TRBD2; clone_size: NA; v_call: TRBV2; cdr3_aa: CASSGTRTSGDTQYF; cdr3_nt: TGTGCCAGCAGTGGGACAAGGACTAGCGGAGATACGCAGTATTTT
j_call: TRBJ1-5; d_call: NA; clone_size: NA; v_call: TRBV6-6; cdr3_aa: CASSYSLGGERTQHF; cdr3_nt: TGTGCCAGCAGTTACTCGTTGGGGGGGGAGAGGACCCAGCATTTT
j_call: TRBJ2-7; d_call: NA; clone_size: NA; v_call: TRBV5-1; cdr3_aa: CASSSGGSGAYEQYF; cdr3_nt: TGCGCCAGCAGCAGTGGTGGGAGTGGGGCCTACGAGCAGTACTTC
j_call: TRBJ1-4; d_call: NA; clone_size: NA; v_call: TRBV7-8; cdr3_aa: CASSLGGLANEKLFF; cdr3_nt: TGTGCCAGCAGCTTAGGGGGCCTTGCTAATGAAAAACTGTTTTTT
j_call: TRBJ2-3; d_call: TRBD2; clone_size: once; v_call: TRBV4-2; cdr3_aa: CASSRLADSPSTDTQYF; cdr3_nt: TGTGCCAGCAGCCGACTAGCGGATTCTCCTAGCACAGATACGCAGTATTTT
j_call: TRBJ2-7; d_call: TRBD2; clone_size: NA; v_call: TRBV5-1; cdr3_aa: CASSEGLAGLSSYEQYF; cdr3_nt: TGCGCCAGCAGCGAGGGACTAGCGGGACTCAGCTCCTACGAGCAGTACTTC
j_call: TRBJ2-2; d_call: TRBD1; clone_size: NA; v_call: TRBV7-9; cdr3_aa: CASSMTGGTGELFF; cdr3_nt: TGTGCCAGCAGCATGACAGGGGGCACCGGGGAGCTGTTTTTT